This T cell receptor beta chain was sequenced for a study of T cell responses to AZD1222 COVID-19 vaccine. Notes on this clone: Its target is unknown.

The CDR3 runs 16 residues. Germline CDR1 and CDR2: LGHNA and YSLEER. V was shortened by 0 bases and J by 4 bases, with 13 bases between the two germline ends. Assay: immunoSEQ multiplex PCR; the TCRdb copy retains only in-frame clones and omits some. The table shows about 200,000 clones, with more than 80% occurring only once. Study results and caveats: Baseline antibody screening turned up just a handful of seropositive AZD1222 recipients. Spike-specific TCR breadth and depth grew following two AZD1222 doses. Epitopes outside B.1.351 and B.1.1.7 mutated regions reportedly drew nearly half of spike TCRs.

The rearrangement links TRBV4-3 to TRBJ2-1; D is perhaps TRBD2 (6 bases). This clonotype was obtained from an adult who received the MenACWY meningococcal vaccine as a control. Sample: peripheral blood, taken 28 days after the second dose of the MenACWY control vaccine. CDR3 in DNA: TGCGCCAGCAGCCAAGACGGAGGGAGCCCTTACAATGAGCAGTTCTTC. This codes for CASSQDGGSPYNEQFF.